The source of this T cell receptor (beta chain) is a study of cytomegalovirus exposure and HLA in healthy donors. Study-wide results and caveats: TCR beta chain V- and J-gene trimming was linked, in a later analysis, to a missense variant in DCLRE1C. Several top significant clusters appeared, in a later analysis, to be linked to common viral pathogens. Later on, an analysis showed TCR association rates differing by HLA locus, with DRB1 the most and HLA-C the fewest.

Turning to this clone: Its antigen is currently unknown.

The germline CDR1 and CDR2 sequences are SGHTA and FQGNSA. CDR3 length equals 15 residues. After removal of 7 bases from V and 5 bases from J, the junction contained 8 bases not matched to a gene. PCR primers comprised 60 Vbeta and 13 Jbeta primers. Methods used by the authors: In a later analysis, the count reached about 80 million unique TCR beta chains, with approximately 11 million shared. Assay: immunoSEQ multiplex PCR; the TCRdb copy retains only in-frame clones and omits some. The DNA gave D and trimming, while V, J and clone size come from that table. The data show more than 100,000 clones, almost 80% seen once.

The source material was PBMCs. The sequence was obtained from a man aged 45 to 65 in good health and CMV-seropositive. The rearrangement links TRBV7-2 to TRBJ2-3; 11 bases fit TRBD1. The CDR3 sequence is CASIQGDRGVDTQYF. CDR3 DNA sequence: TGTGCCAGCATCCAAGGGGACAGGGGGGTAGATACGCAGTATTTT.